The 29 T cell receptor beta chains given below trace back to one sample, sequenced in a study of T cell responses to AZD1222 COVID-19 vaccine. Profiled with immunoSEQ multiplex PCR; TCRdb holds only in-frame clones, not every one. The sample lists roughly 140,000 clones; 90% to 95% were seen once. Sample: peripheral blood, taken on day 0 of MenACWY control vaccination. Every receptor here comes from an adult in good health.

The rearrangement uses TRBV6-5 and TRBJ1-1, with a possible D match to TRBD1 (5 bases). Per the germline V gene, CDR1 is MNHEY and CDR2 is SVGAGI. This CDR3 has 14 amino acids. V lost 5 bases and J 4 bases, leaving 14 bases between the germline ends. The CDR3 protein is CASSLDIQPTEAFF. Written as DNA, the CDR3 is TGTGCCAGCAGTCTGGACATTCAGCCCACTGAAGCTTTCTTT.

With regard to this clone: Within the sample, other DNA sequences also encode this same CDR3. CDR3 bases: TGTGCCAGCAGCCAAGGCTACGAGCAGTACTTC. Translating it yields CASSQGYEQYF. The chain couples TRBV3-1 (or the pseudogene TRBV3-2) to TRBJ2-7; D unclear. The CDR3 contains 11 residues. Trimming removed 1 base at V and 3 bases at J, with 1 base between. Germline CDR1 and CDR2: LGHDT and YNNKEL (reference sequence).

The rearrangement links TRBV6-5 to TRBJ1-5; 9 bases fit TRBD1. The CDR3 runs to 14 residues. The germline V gene has CDR1 MNHEY and CDR2 SVGAGI. The V and J ends lost 7 bases and 2 bases, in that order; junction bases with no gene match: 3. The CDR3, as DNA: TGTGCCAGCACTCGGACAGGGGGCAATCAGCCCCAGCATTTT. The encoded protein is CASTRTGGNQPQHF.

The chain employs TRBV9 and TRBJ1-5; the match to TRBD1 covers 7 bases. Germline CDR1 and CDR2: SGDLS and YYNGEE. The J segment lost 3 bases and the V segment lost 0 bases, leaving 3 bases of the junction unmatched. The CDR3 runs 15 residues. The CDR3 nucleotides read TGTGCCAGCAGCGTAGATACAGGGGCCAATCAGCCCCAGCATTTT. As protein: CASSVDTGANQPQHF.

The chain carries TRBV7-9 and TRBJ1-1, with a weak D call TRBD1 (6 bases). Between the trimmed V and J ends, which lost 3 bases and 1 base, there was a span of 12 bases. Germline V CDR1 and CDR2: SEHNR, FQNEAQ (reference sequence). The CDR3 runs 15 residues. The CDR3 sequence is CASSFEGGRNTEAFF. The CDR3 DNA reads TGTGCCAGCAGCTTTGAGGGGGGGAGGAACACTGAAGCTTTCTTT.

The CDR3 spells CASSSRGSSTGELFF. The CDR3 coding sequence is TGTGCCAGCAGCTCCCGCGGGAGTTCCACCGGGGAGCTGTTTTTT. The chain carries TRBV5-4 and TRBJ2-2; 7 bases map to TRBD2. CDR1 SGHNT and CDR2 YYREEE come from the germline V gene (reference sequence). The ends lost 3 bases at V and 4 bases at J; junction bases unmatched: 6. The length of the CDR3 is 15 residues.

The gene calls are TRBV25-1 and TRBJ1-1; D gene uncertain. Trimming cost V 5 bases and J 3 bases, with 10 bases left between them. Germline lookup yields CDR1 MGHDK and CDR2 SYGVNS. CDR3 length: 13 residues. CDR3 residues: CASSSIADTEAFF. CDR3 coding DNA: TGTGCCAGCAGTTCAATTGCGGACACTGAAGCTTTCTTT.

This sequence joins TRBV7-8 and TRBJ1-2, with D maybe TRBD1 (6 bases). V lost 5 bases to trimming and J lost 1 base, with 11 bases between them. Germline CDR1 and CDR2: SGHVS and FQNEAQ. The CDR3 contains 14 residues. In nucleotides, the CDR3 is TGTGCCAGCAGCCAGGACAGAATTAACTATGGCTACACCTTC. Protein sequence: CASSQDRINYGYTF.

The J gene is TRBJ2-7, the V gene TRBV7-6, with 9 bases identical to TRBD2. Per the germline V gene, CDR1 is SGHVS and CDR2 is FNYEAQ. V trimming: 5 bases; J trimming: 2 bases; junction bases outside the gene matches: 7. The CDR3 consists of 15 residues. CDR3 region: CASSPWRGGTYEQYF. The CDR3 DNA sequence: TGTGCCAGCAGCCCCTGGCGGGGGGGTACCTACGAGCAGTACTTC.

The chain carries TRBV30 and TRBJ2-5, with D possibly being TRBD2 (6 bases). CDR3 size: 14 residues. Trimming left V 0 bases short and J 5 bases short, with 13 bases between. Germline V gives CDR1 GTSNPN, CDR2 SVGIG (reference sequence). The CDR3 sequence is CAWSVYRLGETQYF. DNA for the CDR3: TGTGCCTGGAGTGTATACAGACTAGGGGAGACCCAGTACTTC.

The rearrangement links TRBV10-3 to TRBJ2-4, with D tentatively TRBD1 (6 bases). The CDR3 consists of 18 residues. With 2 bases removed from V and 8 bases from J, the gap between germline ends came to 25 bases. The germline CDR1 and CDR2 sequences are ENHRY and SYGVKD. Here the CDR3 reads CAISEGGSGHLPGDIQYF. DNA for the CDR3: TGTGCCATCAGTGAGGGTGGCTCGGGACACCTGCCCGGAGACATTCAGTACTTC.

On this clone: Other DNA sequences of this sample code for an identical CDR3. The chain uses TRBV9 and TRBJ2-1; 8 nucleotides line up with TRBD1. V lost 3 bases to trimming and J lost 1 base; unmatched junction nucleotides: 3. The V gene's germline CDR1 is SGDLS and CDR2 YYNGEE. The CDR3 length is 15 residues. The DNA of the CDR3 is TGTGCCAGCAGCGCAGGACAGGGATCCTACAATGAGCAGTTCTTC. The encoded protein is CASSAGQGSYNEQFF. Full variable domain (rest looked up from reference TRBV9 and TRBJ2-1): DSGVTQTPKHLITATGQRVTLRCSPRSGDLSVYWYQQSLDQGLQFLIQYYNGEERAKGNILERFSAQQFPDLHSELNLSSLELGDSALYFCASSAGQGSYNEQFFGPGTRLTVL.

The chain combines TRBV20-1 with TRBJ2-7, with 10 bases identical to TRBD2. CDR3 length equals 15 residues. Germline CDR1 and CDR2: DFQATT and SNEGSKA (reference sequence). V dropped 3 bases and J dropped 0; count of bases not matched to a gene: 5. Here the CDR3 DNA reads TGCAGTGCTAGTCAACTAGCGGGGCGCTCCTACGAGCAGTACTTC. Translated, it gives CSASQLAGRSYEQYF.

This clone was recorded only once. This sequence joins TRBV12-3 or TRBV12-4 and TRBJ1-2, with D perhaps matching TRBD1 (5 bases). Trimming shortened V by 5 bases and J by 5 bases, and 12 bases separated the two germline ends. This CDR3 has 13 residues. CDR3 sequence (DNA): TGTGCCAGCAGTCCTGGGGGTTGGTATGGCTACACCTTC. Translating gives CASSPGGWYGYTF.

The chain couples TRBV5-1 to TRBJ2-1; 11 bases are a match to TRBD2. This CDR3 has 16 residues. Germline V gives CDR1 SGHRS, CDR2 YFSETQ. Germline trimming cut 0 bases from V and 6 bases from J; bases unmatched to any gene: 5. The CDR3 DNA reads TGCGCCAGCAGCTTGGGGGGGACTAGCGGCTTCAATGAGCAGTTCTTC. Protein sequence: CASSLGGTSGFNEQFF.

The V call is TRBV5-6, the J call TRBJ1-2; D is perhaps TRBD1 (6 bases). This CDR3 is 12 amino acids long. Germline values: CDR1 SGHDT, CDR2 YYEEEE. Trimming took 7 bases from V and 6 from J, leaving 13 bases between them. For the CDR3, the DNA is TGTGCCAGCCCAGGGACACACGATGGCTACACCTTC. This codes for CASPGTHDGYTF.

V is TRBV7-9 and J is TRBJ1-2; no definite D call. The CDR3 has 13 amino acids. Germline-derived CDR1 and CDR2 are SEHNR and FQNEAQ (reference sequence). The ends were cut back, 0 bases at V and 4 bases at J, with 6 bases in the middle. CDR3 sequence reads: CASSLADPYGYTF. The CDR3 DNA is TGTGCCAGCAGCTTAGCTGACCCCTATGGCTACACCTTC.

The V gene is TRBV9, the J gene TRBJ1-3, with D maybe TRBD1 (5 bases). This CDR3 is built from 16 residues. With 4 bases removed from V and 2 bases from J, the gap between germline ends came to 16 bases. In germline, CDR1 is SGDLS, CDR2 YYNGEE. CDR3 protein: CASSLEGTPAGNTIYF. In DNA, the CDR3 is TGTGCCAGCAGCCTCGAAGGGACCCCAGCTGGAAACACCATATATTTT.

The gene calls are TRBV5-4 and TRBJ2-5, with 7 bases that match TRBD2. J lost 4 bases, V lost 1 base, and 7 bases had no gene match. The germline V gene has CDR1 SGHNT and CDR2 YYREEE (reference sequence). The CDR3 spans 15 residues. CDR3 nucleotide sequence: TGTGCCAGCAGCTTGAAGGGAGGCGGGAGAGAGACCCAGTACTTC. Its protein product is CASSLKGGGRETQYF.

This chain uses TRBV19 with TRBJ2-7; a weak D match, TRBD1 (6 bases). From germline, CDR1 is LNHDA and CDR2 SQIVND (reference sequence). Trimming removed 5 bases at V and 2 bases at J, with 10 bases between. There are 13 residues in the CDR3. CDR3 nucleotides: TGTGCCAGTAGTGGACAGATCGCCTACGAGCAGTACTTC. Protein: CASSGQIAYEQYF.

The chain carries TRBV7-9 and TRBJ2-3; no clear D. This CDR3 comprises 12 residues. The V end was cut by 3 bases, the J end by 2 bases, with 3 bases between. The germline CDR1 and CDR2 sequences are SEHNR and FQNEAQ (reference sequence). The CDR3 coding sequence is TGTGCCAGCAGCTTCGACACAGATACGCAGTATTTT. This codes for CASSFDTDTQYF.

CDR3 protein: CASSPRNWGVEAEKLFF. CDR3 coding DNA: TGTGCCAGCAGCCCGCGGAATTGGGGGGTGGAAGCTGAAAAACTGTTTTTT. The J gene is TRBJ1-4, the V gene TRBV7-9; D perhaps matches TRBD1 (5 bases). V was shortened by 5 bases and J by 7 bases, with 23 bases between the two germline ends. CDR3 length: 17 residues. CDR1 and CDR2 (germline): SEHNR, FQNEAQ (reference sequence).

This chain joins TRBV5-6 and TRBJ2-4, with D hard to call. The germline gives CDR1 SGHDT, CDR2 YYEEEE. The CDR3 covers 17 residues. Trimming stripped 0 bases from V and 1 base from J, with 14 bases between. The CDR3 sequence: CASSLVSTAYAKNIQYF. Here the CDR3 DNA reads TGTGCCAGCAGCTTGGTTAGCACAGCCTATGCCAAAAACATTCAGTACTTC. The full variable domain, in which reference TRBV5-6 and TRBJ2-4 provide the parts outside the CDR3, is DAGVTQSPTHLIKTRGQQVTLRCSPKSGHDTVSWYQQALGQGPQFIFQYYEEEERQRGNFPDRFSGHQFPNYSSELNVNALLLGDSALYLCASSLVSTAYAKNIQYFGAGTRLSVL.

This clone was recorded once. The chain joins TRBV19 to TRBJ2-1; D is possibly TRBD2 (5 bases). The CDR3 has 16 residues. The germline V gene encodes CDR1 LNHDA and CDR2 SQIVND (reference sequence). The germline V and J ends were trimmed by 5 bases and 9 bases, with 23 bases remaining between them. The CDR3 coding sequence is TGTGCCAGTAGTCCATTTCTGGACTTCTTTGGAGGTGAGCAGTTCTTC. Translating it yields CASSPFLDFFGGEQFF.

This sequence joins TRBV5-6 and TRBJ1-2; D unclear. The V end was cut by 0 bases, the J end by 6 bases, with 15 bases between. Looked up from germline, CDR1 is SGHDT and CDR2 is YYEEEE. This CDR3 contains 15 residues. This CDR3 is CASSLASSQDDGYTF. CDR3 nucleotides: TGTGCCAGCAGCTTGGCCTCCTCCCAGGATGATGGCTACACCTTC.

V usage is TRBV28 and J usage is TRBJ2-5; 9 nucleotides agree with TRBD1. V was pared by 5 bases and J by 5 bases, with 15 bases of the junction left unmatched. Germline values: CDR1 MDHEN, CDR2 SYDVKM. This CDR3 comprises 17 residues. CDR3 in DNA: TGTGCCAGCAGTCCATCCCCGGGACAGGGAGGTGGGGAGACCCAGTACTTC. It specifies CASSPSPGQGGGETQYF.

V usage is TRBV6-5 and J usage is TRBJ1-3; 9 positions match TRBD1. The ends lost 7 bases at V and 7 bases at J; junction bases unmatched: 8. The CDR3 loop spans 14 amino acids. Germline values: CDR1 MNHEY, CDR2 SVGAGI. CDR3 in amino acids: CASTPGQGRNTIYF. The CDR3 DNA follows: TGTGCCAGCACCCCGGGACAGGGTCGGAACACCATATATTTT.

The genes are TRBV15 and TRBJ1-3, with unresolved D. Germline V gene data show CDR1 as LNHNV and CDR2 as YYDKDF (reference sequence). V lost 0 bases and J 0 bases, leaving 12 bases between the germline ends. CDR3 length: 17 amino acids. The DNA for the CDR3 is TGTGCCACCAGCAGAGACTTGGACGGTTCCTCTGGAAACACCATATATTTT. Residues: CATSRDLDGSSGNTIYF.

The table lists this clone with a count of one. This chain connects TRBV27 to TRBJ1-4; D uncertain. Germline CDR1 is MNHEY and CDR2 is SMNVEV (reference sequence). V lost 3 bases and J lost 8, with 16 bases in between. The CDR3 extends over 15 amino acids. Written as DNA, the CDR3 is TGTGCCAGCAGTTTTTCGGGTCTTCGTGAAGAAAAACTGTTTTTT. Encoded protein: CASSFSGLREEKLFF.